The rows below give T cell receptor beta chains drawn from one sample of a study of cytomegalovirus exposure and HLA in healthy donors. The repertoire was sequenced with immunoSEQ multiplex PCR; TCRdb's copy has only in-frame clones and lacks some. Of some 130,000 clones in the sample, 79% were seen once. The sequencing sample was made of PBMCs. The origin of the receptors is a man between 40 and 49 years old in good health and CMV-seropositive. CDR3s include the opening cysteine and the closing phenylalanine or tryptophan. Fields, in order: V gene, D gene, J gene, clone size, CDR3 DNA, CDR3 protein. The D gene is left open where the match is weak. The size field is filled for only some rows; it gives once, few, many or a size class.

TRBV11-2	.	TRBJ2-6	.	TGTGCCAGCAGCCCCCTCGTGGGGGCCAACGTCCTGACTTTC	CASSPLVGANVLTF
TRBV7-9	.	TRBJ2-7	few	TGTGCCAGCAGCTCCCCCAGGGGTCTGGGCGAGCAGTACTTC	CASSSPRGLGEQYF
TRBV16	TRBD1	TRBJ1-1	.	TGTGCCAGCAGCCAAAGCGAAGGGGGCGTCCGTGAAGCTTTCTTT	CASSQSEGGVREAFF
TRBV7-3	TRBD2	TRBJ2-3	.	TGTGCCAGCAGCTTCAGCGGGACTAGCACAGATACGCAGTATTTT	CASSFSGTSTDTQYF
TRBV6-4	TRBD1	TRBJ2-4	.	TGTGCCAGCAGTGATCCGAGCCGGGACAGGGCGAAGGTAGCCAAAAACATTCAGTACTTC	CASSDPSRDRAKVAKNIQYF
TRBV7-2	.	TRBJ2-7	few	TGTGCCGGCAGCTCGATGTCAGGGATTCGTTCCTACGAGCAGTACTTC	CAGSSMSGIRSYEQYF
TRBV7-2	TRBD1	TRBJ1-2	.	TGTGCCAGCAGCGTAAGGGACAGGGGGTTTTTCTCAGCTAACTATGGCTACACCTTC	CASSVRDRGFFSANYGYTF
TRBV19	TRBD1	TRBJ2-3	.	TGTGCCAGTAGTACACGACAGGGATCAGATACGCAGTATTTT	CASSTRQGSDTQYF
TRBV29-1	.	TRBJ2-1	.	TGCAGCGTTCTGACAGCCAGATACAATGAGCAGTTCTTC	CSVLTARYNEQFF
TRBV27	.	TRBJ1-5	once	TGTGCCAGCAGTAAAGCACAGAATATCTATAGCAATCAGCCCCAGCATTTT	CASSKAQNIYSNQPQHF
TRBV29-1	TRBD1	TRBJ1-1	.	TGCAGCGCCGGGACAGGGGGGAACACTGAAGCTTTCTTT	CSAGTGGNTEAFF
TRBV29-1	TRBD1	TRBJ1-6	.	TGCAGCGTTTGGACAGGGGAAAGACTTCAACCCCTCCACTTT	CSVWTGERLQPLHF
TRBV30	.	TRBJ2-7	.	TGTGCCTGTCACCGGAGTTCCTACGAGCAGTACTTC	CACHRSSYEQYF
TRBV12-1	.	TRBJ2-2	few	TGTGCCAGCAGCTCCGGGACTAGCGGGACAAGGGGGAACACCGGGGAGCTGTTTTTT	CASSSGTSGTRGNTGELFF
TRBV5-1	TRBD2	TRBJ2-1	.	TGCGCCAGCAGCCCAGGGACTAGCGGGATGAGCTCCTACAATGAGCAGTTCTTC	CASSPGTSGMSSYNEQFF
TRBV7-8	.	TRBJ1-1	.	TGTGCCAGCCGAGGCCTGAACACTGAAGCTTTCTTT	CASRGLNTEAFF